A selection of T cell receptor beta chains follows, all from one sample in a study of shared clonotypes between healthy human individuals. Method: immunoSEQ multiplex PCR; TCRdb's copy keeps in-frame clones and lacks some. The sample consists of 1.5 million to 2.5 million clones, roughly 94% of them appearing once. Specimen: naive CD8+ T cells sorted from blood. The receptors here all came from a man younger than 30 in good health. CDR3s include the opening cysteine and the closing phenylalanine or tryptophan. The D gene is left open where the match is weak. Clone size appears in some rows only: once, few, many, or a class for an expanded clone.

J	size	D	V	length	DNA	CDR3
TRBJ2-3	-	-	TRBV13	15	TGTGCCAGCAGCTTAGGAAGAGGGTCTCAAGATACGCAGTATTTT	CASSLGRGSQDTQYF
TRBJ1-4	-	-	TRBV27	17	TGTGCCAGCAGTTTATGGGCCCAGGGTGCAACTAATGAAAAACTGTTTTTT	CASSLWAQGATNEKLFF
TRBJ2-3	-	TRBD2	TRBV11-2	18	TGTGCCAGCAGCTTAGATCGTCTAGCGGGGGGCAGCACAGATACGCAGTATTTT	CASSLDRLAGGSTDTQYF
TRBJ2-2	once	-	TRBV10-1	16	TGCGCCAGCAGTGATCAGTCGGGGCCGAACACCGGGGAGCTGTTTTTT	CASSDQSGPNTGELFF
TRBJ1-1	few	-	TRBV10-2	13	TGCGCCAGCACCGGGGGACTGAACACTGAAGCTTTCTTT	CASTGGLNTEAFF
TRBJ2-5	-	TRBD2	TRBV13	17	TGTGCCAGCAGCCACCAGGGACTAGCGGGCCCGCAGGAGACCCAGTACTTC	CASSHQGLAGPQETQYF
TRBJ2-7	-	TRBD2	TRBV27	16	TGTGCCAGCTCACAATCCCGGGGGGATATCTCCTACGAGCAGTACTTC	CASSQSRGDISYEQYF
TRBJ2-2	-	-	TRBV6-7	12	TGTGCCAGCAGTTACCTATCCGGGGAGCTGTTTTTT	CASSYLSGELFF
TRBJ1-4	-	-	TRBV27	17	TGTGCCAGCAGTTTTCGGGGCCTAGGTGCAACTAATGAAAAACTGTTTTTT	CASSFRGLGATNEKLFF
TRBJ1-6	-	-	TRBV28	12	TGTGCCAGCAGTTTAGGGAATTCACCCCTCCACTTT	CASSLGNSPLHF
TRBJ2-3	-	TRBD2	TRBV5-1	16	TGCGCCAGCAGCTTGGCTAGCGGGGGTCCCACAGATACGCAGTATTTT	CASSLASGGPTDTQYF